Shown below are 23 T cell receptor beta chains from a single sample sequenced in a study of Ad26.COV2.S vaccination and SARS-CoV-2 variants. Regarding treatment: some 19 received Ad26.COV2.S at low or high dose, single or two shots; roughly five received placebo; per-sample allocation not given. Material that was analyzed had been drawn on day 63 after the first vaccine or placebo injection. Clones were sequenced by immunoSEQ multiplex PCR, and TCRdb holds only the in-frame ones, with some missing. The sample consists of around 340,000 clones, around nine tenths of them appearing once. Sequenced here: peripheral blood, sampled in a trial of Ad26.COV2.S vaccine versus placebo. These receptors came from a person between 18 and 60 years old who received the Ad26.COV2.S COVID-19 vaccine or a placebo.

The chain joins TRBV14 to TRBJ2-7; 7 bases map to TRBD1. CDR1 SGHDN and CDR2 FVKESK come from the germline V gene. The CDR3 loop spans 13 amino acids. V gave up 1 base and J gave up 7 bases; unmatched junction bases: 4. CDR3 nucleotides: TGTGCCAGCAGCCAAGCCTTACAGGGGGAGCAGTACTTC. Translated: CASSQALQGEQYF.

On this clone: Mismatch with germline at one junction end may stem from a read error. The chain combines TRBV9 with TRBJ2-1; D unclear. Germline loops: CDR1 SGDLS, CDR2 YYNGEE. The CDR3 length is 15 residues. The CDR3 region has the DNA TGTGCCAGCAGCGTAGGGGATACCTTTCCACGGGTTGGGATCTTC. Amino acid sequence: CASSVGDTFPRVGIF. Drawing the rest from reference TRBV9 and TRBJ2-1, the complete variable domain is DSGVTQTPKHLITATGQRVTLRCSPRSGDLSVYWYQQSLDQGLQFLIQYYNGEERAKGNILERFSAQQFPDLHSELNLSSLELGDSALYFCASSVGDTFPRVGIFGPGTRLTVL.

This chain joins TRBV7-8 and TRBJ1-1; 7 bases fit TRBD1. This CDR3 contains 15 residues. Germline V gene lookup returns CDR1 SGHVS and CDR2 FQNEAQ. Losses at the gene ends were 4 bases for V and 3 bases for J; bases not matched to a gene: 8. CDR3 DNA: TGTGCCAGCAGCTCCCGTGAGGGGGCGGACACTGAAGCTTTCTTT. It yields the protein CASSSREGADTEAFF.

The rearrangement uses TRBV7-9 and TRBJ2-3, with 8 bases lining up with TRBD1. With 4 bases clipped from V and 3 bases from J, the junction kept 6 bases outside the gene matches. Germline V gene sequence: CDR1 SEHNR, CDR2 FQNEAQ (reference sequence). The CDR3 extends over 15 amino acids. DNA of the CDR3: TGTGCCAGCAGCTCCACAGGGGGATGGACAGATACGCAGTATTTT. Translation gives CASSSTGGWTDTQYF.

The chain combines TRBV7-9 with TRBJ1-6; D unclear. The germline V and J ends were trimmed by 3 bases and 9 bases, with 12 bases remaining between them. The CDR3 extends over 14 amino acids. CDR1 and CDR2 (germline): SEHNR, FQNEAQ (reference sequence). The DNA for the CDR3 is TGTGCCAGCAGCTTTGCGGGGATAGGTTCACCCCTCCACTTT. As protein: CASSFAGIGSPLHF.

In nucleotides, the CDR3 is TGTGCCAGCAGCCGAGCGACAGGCGGGACTCAGCCCCAGCATTTT. Translation: CASSRATGGTQPQHF. The V gene is TRBV4-2, the J gene TRBJ1-5, with a tentative D call TRBD1 (6 bases). The length of the CDR3 is 15 residues. Trimming removed 4 bases from V and 6 bases from J, with 16 bases in between. CDR1 is LGHNA, CDR2 YNFKEQ, per germline.

The chain uses TRBV4-3 and TRBJ1-6, with D maybe TRBD1 (6 bases). The V end lost 0 bases, the J end lost 6 bases, and 9 bases lay between the germline ends. The CDR3 consists of 15 residues. Germline CDR1 and CDR2: LGHNA and YSLEER. The CDR3 sequence is CASSQDRGGNSPLHF. As DNA, the CDR3 is TGCGCCAGCAGCCAAGACAGGGGTGGTAATTCACCCCTCCACTTT.

The rearrangement links TRBV3-1 (or the pseudogene TRBV3-2) to TRBJ1-2; 8 nucleotides align to TRBD1. This CDR3 region has 14 residues. Trimming took 0 bases from V and 4 from J; bases not matched to a gene: 1. CDR1 is LGHDT and CDR2 is YNNKEL in the germline V gene (reference sequence). The CDR3 DNA follows: TGTGCCAGCAGCCAAGAGGGGACAGGCTATGGCTACACCTTC. Translation: CASSQEGTGYGYTF.

The chain is built from TRBV28 and TRBJ1-1, with no clear D. Germline values: CDR1 MDHEN, CDR2 SYDVKM. This CDR3 has 12 amino acids. With 3 bases removed from V and 10 bases from J, the gap between germline ends came to 12 bases. CDR3: CASSFATAGAFF. CDR3 bases: TGTGCCAGCAGTTTCGCTACGGCAGGAGCTTTCTTT.

The chain recombines TRBV28 with TRBJ1-1, with 7 bases identical to TRBD1. Germline values: CDR1 MDHEN, CDR2 SYDVKM. The CDR3 spans 16 residues. Losses at the gene ends were 7 bases for V and 5 bases for J; bases not matched to a gene: 16. Here the CDR3 DNA reads TGTGCCAGCATCAAACCCCGCCGACAGGGTTGGACTGAAGCTTTCTTT. This translates into CASIKPRRQGWTEAFF.

The chain links TRBV27 to TRBJ2-1; D possibly corresponds to TRBD1 (5 bases). The CDR3 runs to 14 residues. The germline CDR1 and CDR2 sequences are MNHEY and SMNVEV (reference sequence). The V and J ends lost 2 bases and 7 bases respectively, with 12 bases between them. DNA of the CDR3: TGTGCCAGCAGTTTAGGTGCAGGGTTAAATGAGCAGTTCTTC. Its protein is CASSLGAGLNEQFF.

The chain uses TRBV5-6 and TRBJ2-1; the D is unclear. V lost 4 bases and J 0 bases, leaving 8 bases between the germline ends. Germline V lookup: CDR1 SGHDT, CDR2 YYEEEE. The CDR3 covers 14 residues. The CDR3 sequence is CASSPAASYNEQFF. The CDR3 DNA follows: TGTGCCAGCAGCCCCGCAGCCTCCTACAATGAGCAGTTCTTC.

V usage is TRBV28 and J usage is TRBJ2-2; D gene ambiguous. V lost 2 bases and J lost 6, with 1 base in between. Germline V gene data show CDR1 as MDHEN and CDR2 as SYDVKM. The CDR3 has 11 residues. Written as DNA, the CDR3 is TGTGCCAGCAGTTTACCCGGGGAGCTGTTTTTT. As protein: CASSLPGELFF.

V and J are TRBV19 and TRBJ1-3; unclear D gene. The CDR3 loop spans 13 amino acids. The germline V gene has CDR1 LNHDA and CDR2 SQIVND (reference sequence). V was pared by 4 bases and J by 2 bases, with 6 bases between. This CDR3 reads CASSKGPGNTIYF. For the CDR3, the DNA is TGTGCCAGTAGTAAGGGCCCTGGAAACACCATATATTTT.

The V and J genes are TRBV6-5 and TRBJ2-7, with D perhaps TRBD1 (6 bases). This CDR3 comprises 14 residues. Trimming took 6 bases from V and 0 from J, leaving 12 bases between them. The germline gives CDR1 MNHEY, CDR2 SVGAGI. This CDR3 reads CASRQGYRSYEQYF. In DNA, the CDR3 is TGTGCCAGCAGACAGGGCTACCGCTCCTACGAGCAGTACTTC.

This sequence joins TRBV3-1 (or the pseudogene TRBV3-2) and TRBJ2-2; D may be TRBD1 or TRBD2 (5 bases each). Germline V CDR1 and CDR2: LGHDT, YNNKEL (reference sequence). V was trimmed by 5 bases and J by 0 bases, leaving 10 bases between them. CDR3 length: 15 amino acids. The CDR3 bases are TGTGCCAGCAGCTCCGGGACGGCGAACACCGGGGAGCTGTTTTTT. Its protein is CASSSGTANTGELFF.

The V and J genes are TRBV7-9 and TRBJ2-3, with 7 nucleotides matching TRBD1. The CDR3 is 14 residues long. Germline CDR1 SEHNR, CDR2 FQNEAQ (reference sequence). The V and J ends lost 4 bases and 6 bases, in that order; junction bases with no gene match: 7. CDR3 sequence: CASSSKTGVDTQYF. In DNA form, the CDR3 reads TGTGCCAGCAGCTCCAAAACAGGGGTTGATACGCAGTATTTT.

The chain combines TRBV7-4 with TRBJ2-7; perhaps D is TRBD1 or TRBD2 (6 bases each). V gave up 2 bases and J gave up 9 bases, with 20 bases separating them. In germline, CDR1 is SGHVT, CDR2 SQSDAQ. The CDR3 is made up of 15 amino acids. The CDR3 sequence: CASSLLIIWGAGQYF. For the CDR3, the DNA is TGTGCCAGCAGCTTACTGATTATCTGGGGGGCTGGGCAGTACTTC. The variable domain in full, with the rest retrieved from reference TRBV7-4 and TRBJ2-7, is GAGVSQSPRYKVAKRGRDVALRCDSISGHVTLYWYRQTLGQGSEVLTYSQSDAQRDKSGRPSGRFSAERPERSVSTLKIQRTEQGDSAVYLCASSLLIIWGAGQYFGPGTRLTVT.

The chain combines TRBV6-6 with TRBJ2-7, with TRBD2 matching 7 bases. Germline CDR1 reads MNHNY; CDR2 reads SVGAGI (reference sequence). The CDR3 contains 16 residues. Unmatched junction bases numbered 8, after V lost 2 bases and J lost 1 base. CDR3 region: CASSYPEGRGSYEQYF. CDR3 nucleotide sequence: TGTGCCAGCAGTTACCCTGAGGGGCGGGGGTCCTACGAGCAGTACTTC.

V is TRBV4-3 and J is TRBJ1-6, with 9 bases lining up with TRBD1. V was clipped by 0 bases and J by 10 bases; unmatched bases: 4. The CDR3 length is 15 residues. The germline gives CDR1 LGHNA, CDR2 YSLEER. This CDR3 is CASSQDGTGNSPLHF. DNA for the CDR3: TGCGCCAGCAGCCAAGATGGGACAGGGAACTCACCCCTCCACTTT.

The chain links TRBV14 to TRBJ2-3; D is unclear. CDR3 size: 15 residues. CDR1 is SGHDN and CDR2 is FVKESK in the germline V gene. The V gene lost 0 bases and the J gene lost 3 bases, with 10 bases spanning the gap. DNA for the CDR3: TGTGCCAGCAGCCAAGAAATCTACCCTACAGATACGCAGTATTTT. This gives the protein CASSQEIYPTDTQYF.

The chain uses TRBV6-2 or TRBV6-3 and TRBJ1-5; the D gene is possibly TRBD1 (5 bases). Germline loops: CDR1 MNHEY, CDR2 SVGEGT. The CDR3 covers 15 residues. The germline V and J ends were trimmed by 2 bases and 1 base, with 9 bases remaining between them. The CDR3 DNA follows: TGTGCCAGCAGTTACAGGGAGGGGAGCAATCAGCCCCAGCATTTT. Protein: CASSYREGSNQPQHF.

This clone was seen only once. The genes are TRBV5-1 and TRBJ2-1; D call uncertain. This CDR3 is built from 14 residues. V gave up 0 bases and J gave up 7 bases, with 11 bases separating them. Per germline, CDR1 SGHRS and CDR2 YFSETQ. In DNA, the CDR3 is TGCGCCAGCAGCTTGGGGGCCTCTGCGAATGAGCAGTTCTTC. This codes for CASSLGASANEQFF.